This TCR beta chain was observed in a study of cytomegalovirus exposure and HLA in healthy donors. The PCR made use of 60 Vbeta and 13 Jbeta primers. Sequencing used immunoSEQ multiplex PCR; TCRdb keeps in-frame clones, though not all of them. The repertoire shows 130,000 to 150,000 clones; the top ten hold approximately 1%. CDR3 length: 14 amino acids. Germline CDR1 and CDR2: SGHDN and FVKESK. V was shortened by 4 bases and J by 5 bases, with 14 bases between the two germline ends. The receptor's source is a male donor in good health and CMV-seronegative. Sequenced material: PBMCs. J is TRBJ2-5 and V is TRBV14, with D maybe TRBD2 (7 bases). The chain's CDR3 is CASSPGGREETQYF. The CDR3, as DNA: TGTGCCAGCAGCCCGGGGGGCAGGGAGGAGACCCAGTACTTC.